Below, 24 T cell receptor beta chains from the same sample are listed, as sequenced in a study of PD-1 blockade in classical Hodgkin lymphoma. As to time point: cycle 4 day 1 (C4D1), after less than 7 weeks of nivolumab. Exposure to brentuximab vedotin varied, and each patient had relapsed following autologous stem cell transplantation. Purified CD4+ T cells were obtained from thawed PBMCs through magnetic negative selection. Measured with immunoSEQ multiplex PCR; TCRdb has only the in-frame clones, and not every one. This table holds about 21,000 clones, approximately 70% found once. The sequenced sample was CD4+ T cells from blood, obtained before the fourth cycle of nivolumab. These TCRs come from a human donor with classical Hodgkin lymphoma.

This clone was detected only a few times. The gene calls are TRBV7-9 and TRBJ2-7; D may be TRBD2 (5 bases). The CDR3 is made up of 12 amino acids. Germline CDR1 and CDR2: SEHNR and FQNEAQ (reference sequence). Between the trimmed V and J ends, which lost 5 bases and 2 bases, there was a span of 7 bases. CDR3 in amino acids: CASSREAYEQYF. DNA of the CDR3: TGTGCCAGCAGCCGGGAAGCCTACGAGCAGTACTTC.

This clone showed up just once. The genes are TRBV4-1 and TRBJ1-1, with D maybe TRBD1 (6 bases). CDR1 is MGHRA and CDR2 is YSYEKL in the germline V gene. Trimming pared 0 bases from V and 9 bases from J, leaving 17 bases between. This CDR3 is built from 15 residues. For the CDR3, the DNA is TGCGCCAGCAGCCAAGATCGGCAGGGGTGGAGACAAGCTTTCTTT. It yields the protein CASSQDRQGWRQAFF.

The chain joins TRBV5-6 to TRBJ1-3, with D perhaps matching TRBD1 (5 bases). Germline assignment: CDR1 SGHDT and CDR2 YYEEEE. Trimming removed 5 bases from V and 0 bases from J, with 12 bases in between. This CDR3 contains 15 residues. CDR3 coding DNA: TGTGCCAGCAGGGGTACAGGTAGCTCTGGAAACACCATATATTTT. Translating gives CASRGTGSSGNTIYF.

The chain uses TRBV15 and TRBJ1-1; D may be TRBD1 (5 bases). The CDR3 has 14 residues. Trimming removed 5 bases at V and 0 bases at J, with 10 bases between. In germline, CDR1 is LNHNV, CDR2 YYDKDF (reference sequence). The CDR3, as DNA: TGTGCCACCAGCCGACAGTACATGAACACTGAAGCTTTCTTT. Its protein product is CATSRQYMNTEAFF.

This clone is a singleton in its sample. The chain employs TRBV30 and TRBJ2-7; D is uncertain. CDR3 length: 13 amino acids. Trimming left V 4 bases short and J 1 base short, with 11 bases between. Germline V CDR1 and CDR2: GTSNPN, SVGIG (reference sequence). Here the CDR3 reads CAWIPGSSYEQYF. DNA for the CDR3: TGTGCCTGGATCCCTGGGTCTTCCTACGAGCAGTACTTC.

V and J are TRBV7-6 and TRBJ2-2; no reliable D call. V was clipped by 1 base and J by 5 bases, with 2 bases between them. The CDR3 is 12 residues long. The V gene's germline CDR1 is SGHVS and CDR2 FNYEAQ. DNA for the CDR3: TGTGCCAGCAGCTTAGGGACCGGGGAGCTGTTTTTT. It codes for CASSLGTGELFF.

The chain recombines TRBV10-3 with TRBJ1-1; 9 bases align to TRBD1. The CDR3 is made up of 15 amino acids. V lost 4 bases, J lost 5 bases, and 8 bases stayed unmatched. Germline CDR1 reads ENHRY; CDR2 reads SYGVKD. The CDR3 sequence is CAISGAGTGQTEAFF. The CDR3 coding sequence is TGTGCCATCAGTGGGGCCGGGACAGGGCAAACTGAAGCTTTCTTT.

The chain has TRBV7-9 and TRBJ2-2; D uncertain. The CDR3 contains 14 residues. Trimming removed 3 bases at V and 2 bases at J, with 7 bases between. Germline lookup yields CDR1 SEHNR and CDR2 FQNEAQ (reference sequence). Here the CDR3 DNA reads TGTGCCAGCAGCTTGGTCCGAAACACCGGGGAGCTGTTTTTT. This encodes CASSLVRNTGELFF. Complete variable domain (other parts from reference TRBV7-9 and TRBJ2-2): DTGVSQNPRHKITKRGQNVTFRCDPISEHNRLYWYRQTLGQGPEFLTYFQNEAQLEKSRLLSDRFSAERPKGSFSTLEIQRTEQGDSAMYLCASSLVRNTGELFFGEGSRLTVL.

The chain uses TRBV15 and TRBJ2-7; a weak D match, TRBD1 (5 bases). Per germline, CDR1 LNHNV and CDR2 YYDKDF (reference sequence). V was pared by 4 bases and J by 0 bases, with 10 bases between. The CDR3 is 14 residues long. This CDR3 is CATSIAGISYEQYF. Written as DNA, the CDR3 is TGTGCCACCAGCATCGCAGGGATCTCCTACGAGCAGTACTTC.

The CDR3 DNA follows: TGTGCCAGCAGCTCCAATTCAGGATTAAGGGAGACCCAGTACTTC. It yields the protein CASSSNSGLRETQYF. V usage is TRBV11-1 and J usage is TRBJ2-5, with no clear D. Germline CDR1 is SGHAT and CDR2 is FQDESV (reference sequence). The V and J ends lost 4 bases and 5 bases respectively, with 17 bases between them. The CDR3 sequence is 15 residues long.

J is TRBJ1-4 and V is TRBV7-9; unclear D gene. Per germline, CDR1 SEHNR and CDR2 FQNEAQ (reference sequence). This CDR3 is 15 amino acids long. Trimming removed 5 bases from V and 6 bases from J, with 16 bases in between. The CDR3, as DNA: TGTGCCAGCAGCCGGCTGGCCAAGGGCTATGAAAAACTGTTTTTT. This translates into CASSRLAKGYEKLFF. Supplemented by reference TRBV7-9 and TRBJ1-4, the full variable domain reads DTGVSQNPRHKITKRGQNVTFRCDPISEHNRLYWYRQTLGQGPEFLTYFQNEAQLEKSRLLSDRFSAERPKGSFSTLEIQRTEQGDSAMYLCASSRLAKGYEKLFFGSGTQLSVL.

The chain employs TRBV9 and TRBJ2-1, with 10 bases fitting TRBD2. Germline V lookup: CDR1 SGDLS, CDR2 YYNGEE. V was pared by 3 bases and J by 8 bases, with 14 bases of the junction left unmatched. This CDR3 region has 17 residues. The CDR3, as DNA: TGTGCCAGCAGCGCTGACCCCGGACTAGCGGTTAGGGATGAGCAGTTCTTC. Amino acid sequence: CASSADPGLAVRDEQFF.

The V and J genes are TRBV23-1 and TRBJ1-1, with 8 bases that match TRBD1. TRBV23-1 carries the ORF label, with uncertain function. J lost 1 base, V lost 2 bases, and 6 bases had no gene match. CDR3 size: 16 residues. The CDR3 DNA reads TGCGCCAGCAGTCAAAAGGACAGGGACGCGAACACTGAAGCTTTCTTT. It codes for CASSQKDRDANTEAFF.

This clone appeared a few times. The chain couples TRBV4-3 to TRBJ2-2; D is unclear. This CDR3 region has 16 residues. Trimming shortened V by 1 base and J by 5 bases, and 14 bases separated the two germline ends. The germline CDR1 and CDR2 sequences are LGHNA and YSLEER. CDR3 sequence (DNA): TGCGCCAGCAGCCAAGGAATAAAACGGGCGACCGGGGAGCTGTTTTTT. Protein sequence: CASSQGIKRATGELFF.

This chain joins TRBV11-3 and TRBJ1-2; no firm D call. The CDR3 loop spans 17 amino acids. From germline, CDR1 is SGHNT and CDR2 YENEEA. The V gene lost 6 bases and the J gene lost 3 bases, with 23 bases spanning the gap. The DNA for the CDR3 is TGTGCCAGCAGTGATCGTGAAGTTCGGAGCGTCGACTATGGCTACACCTTC. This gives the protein CASSDREVRSVDYGYTF.

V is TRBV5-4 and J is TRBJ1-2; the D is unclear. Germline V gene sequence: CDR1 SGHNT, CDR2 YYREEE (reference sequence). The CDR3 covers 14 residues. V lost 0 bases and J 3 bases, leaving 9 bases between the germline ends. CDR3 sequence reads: CASSLETVDYGYTF. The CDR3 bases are TGTGCCAGCAGCTTGGAGACGGTTGACTATGGCTACACCTTC.

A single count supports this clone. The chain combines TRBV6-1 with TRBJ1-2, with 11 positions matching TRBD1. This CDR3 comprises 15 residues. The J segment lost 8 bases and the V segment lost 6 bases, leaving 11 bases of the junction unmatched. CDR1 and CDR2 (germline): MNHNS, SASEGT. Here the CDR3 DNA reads TGTGCCAGCAGATCGGGACAGGGGGGAACGAAGGGCTACACCTTC. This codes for CASRSGQGGTKGYTF.

Written as DNA, the CDR3 is TGTGCCAGCAGCGCGACACTCCAGAACACTGAAGCTTTCTTT. It yields the protein CASSATLQNTEAFF. The V call is TRBV7-2, the J call TRBJ1-1, with D unresolved. This CDR3 region has 14 residues. Trimming took off 5 bases at V and 1 base at J, with 11 bases between the two ends. Germline V gives CDR1 SGHTA, CDR2 FQGNSA.

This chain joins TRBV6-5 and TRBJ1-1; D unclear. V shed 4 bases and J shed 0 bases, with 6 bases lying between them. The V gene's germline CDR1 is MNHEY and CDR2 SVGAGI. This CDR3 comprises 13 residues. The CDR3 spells CASSSSLNTEAFF. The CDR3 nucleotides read TGTGCCAGCAGTTCCAGTTTGAACACTGAAGCTTTCTTT.

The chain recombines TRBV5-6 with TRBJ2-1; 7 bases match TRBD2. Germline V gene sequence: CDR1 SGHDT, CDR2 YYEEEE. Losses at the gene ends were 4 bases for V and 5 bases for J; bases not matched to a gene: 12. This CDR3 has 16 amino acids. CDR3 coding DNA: TGTGCCAGCAGCCCGGGACCTAGCGGAGTAAACAATGAGCAGTTCTTC. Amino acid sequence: CASSPGPSGVNNEQFF.

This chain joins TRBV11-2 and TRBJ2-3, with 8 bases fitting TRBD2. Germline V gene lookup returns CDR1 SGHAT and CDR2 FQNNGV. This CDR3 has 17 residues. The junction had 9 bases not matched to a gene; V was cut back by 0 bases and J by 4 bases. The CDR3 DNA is TGTGCCAGCAGCTTAGAGAGTAGCGGGGTTGGGGCAGATACGCAGTATTTT. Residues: CASSLESSGVGADTQYF.

The CDR3 reads CASSSLHLQGLGYGYTF. CDR3 sequence (DNA): TGTGCCAGCAGCTCCCTACACTTACAGGGTCTTGGATATGGCTACACCTTC. The rearrangement joins TRBV7-3 to TRBJ1-2; possibly TRBD1 for D (6 bases). Germline-derived CDR1 and CDR2 are SGHTA and FQGTGA. This CDR3 comprises 17 residues. Trimming shortened V by 4 bases and J by 5 bases, and 23 bases separated the two germline ends.

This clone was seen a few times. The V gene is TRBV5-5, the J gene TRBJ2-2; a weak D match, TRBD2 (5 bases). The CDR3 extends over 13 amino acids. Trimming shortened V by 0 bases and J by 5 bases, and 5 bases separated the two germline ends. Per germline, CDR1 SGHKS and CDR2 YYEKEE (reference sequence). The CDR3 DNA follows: TGTGCCAGCAGCTTGGCGGGGACCGGGGAGCTGTTTTTT. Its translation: CASSLAGTGELFF.

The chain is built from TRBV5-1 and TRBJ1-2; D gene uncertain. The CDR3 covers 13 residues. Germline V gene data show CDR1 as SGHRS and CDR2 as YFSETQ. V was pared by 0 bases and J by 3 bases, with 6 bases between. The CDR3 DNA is TGCGCCAGCAGCTTGGATGCGGACTATGGCTACACCTTC. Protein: CASSLDADYGYTF.